This T cell receptor (beta chain) derives from a study of molecular identifiers for immune sequencing clone quantification. MiXCR was run by TCRdb on the PCR reads, yielding one entry per CDR3 protein. The table records 350,000 or so distinct CDR3 sequences, around a fifth of them present only once. In its sample, this clonotype was seen many times. There are 15 residues in the CDR3. Germline V lookup: CDR1 SEHNR, CDR2 FQNEAQ (reference sequence). With V trimmed by 5 bases and J by 4 bases, 10 bases remained unmatched. The sample comprised naive CD8+ T cells from blood, with Jurkat cell RNA spiked in. Subset defined: FACS-sorted CD8+CD4-CCR7+CD45RA+ naive T cells. This sequence was found in a human donor in good health. Some libraries in this study had Jurkat cell RNA spiked in. The rearrangement links TRBV7-9 to TRBJ1-1; 7 bases align to TRBD1. CDR3 sequence: CASSPGQNLGTEAFF. The DNA of the CDR3 is TGTGCCAGCAGCCCGGGACAGAACTTGGGCACTGAAGCTTTCTTT. Drawing the rest from reference TRBV7-9 and TRBJ1-1, the complete variable domain is DTGVSQNPRHKITKRGQNVTFRCDPISEHNRLYWYRQTLGQGPEFLTYFQNEAQLEKSRLLSDRFSAERPKGSFSTLEIQRTEQGDSAMYLCASSPGQNLGTEAFFGQGTRLTVV.